The 8 T cell receptor beta chains below all came from one sample that was sequenced in a study of response to subunit inactivated influenza vaccine. TCRdb reprocessed the RT-PCR reads via MiXCR and lists one record per CDR3 protein. The sample includes more than 450,000 distinct CDR3 sequences, approximately 12% of them seen just once. The starting material was PBMCs from blood, obtained on the day of vaccination. The receptor source for this set is a man aged 50-59 years who received an inactivated influenza vaccine.

This clonotype has only a few counts. The DNA for the CDR3 is TGTGCCAGCAGTACGTGGACAGGGAGGAAGGAAAAACTGTTTTTT. Protein: CASSTWTGRKEKLFF. The chain employs TRBV6-2 or TRBV6-3 and TRBJ1-4, with 8 bases aligning to TRBD1. In germline, CDR1 is MNHEY, CDR2 SVGEGT. The J segment lost 8 bases and the V segment lost 5 bases, leaving 10 bases of the junction unmatched. There are 15 residues in the CDR3.

This clonotype was detected only a few times. At one boundary the junction diverges from the germline segment, which might be a read error. This chain links TRBV12-3 or TRBV12-4 with TRBJ2-1; maybe TRBD1 (6 bases). The CDR3 is 14 amino acids. CDR3 amino acids: CASSLGERTVSRNF. As DNA, the CDR3 is TGTGCCAGCAGTTTAGGAGAGCGGACAGTAAGCCGAAATTTC.

V usage is TRBV4-3 and J usage is TRBJ1-1; D remains ambiguous. V was shortened by 0 bases and J by 1 base, with 9 bases between the two germline ends. Germline V gives CDR1 LGHNA, CDR2 YSLEER. The CDR3 has 15 residues. CDR3 region: CASSQDEVGNTEAFF. The CDR3, as DNA: TGCGCCAGCAGCCAAGATGAGGTGGGGAACACTGAAGCTTTCTTT.

This rearrangement joins TRBV5-1 to TRBJ2-7, with D possibly called TRBD1 or TRBD2 (6 bases each). Trimming removed 2 bases at V and 2 bases at J, with 14 bases between. Per the germline V gene, CDR1 is SGHRS and CDR2 is YFSETQ. The length of the CDR3 is 15 residues. CDR3: CASSFSRGATYEQYF. The CDR3 nucleotides are TGCGCCAGCAGCTTTTCGAGGGGGGCTACCTACGAGCAGTACTTC.

This clonotype was counted only a few times. CDR3 loop: CASSPTGQGTQYF. The CDR3 DNA follows: TGTGCCAGCAGCCCGACAGGGCAGGGGACCCAGTACTTC. The V call is TRBV14, the J call TRBJ2-5; 7 bases are a match to TRBD1. Germline assignment: CDR1 SGHDN and CDR2 FVKESK. The CDR3 has 13 amino acids. Trimming at V came to 4 bases and at J to 7 bases, leaving 6 bases not matched to a gene.

In its sample, this clonotype was seen a few times. The rearrangement links TRBV16 to TRBJ1-2; TRBD1 agrees at 9 bases. V lost 0 bases and J lost 4; bases outside the gene matches: 3. The CDR3 sequence is 15 residues long. Germline V gives CDR1 KGHSY, CDR2 FQNENV. CDR3 sequence: CASSQSPGQGYGYTF. CDR3 in DNA: TGTGCCAGCAGCCAATCCCCGGGACAGGGCTATGGCTACACCTTC. Looking up the rest from reference TRBV16 and TRBJ1-2 gives the full variable domain: GEEVAQTPKHLVRGEGQKAKLYCAPIKGHSYVFWYQQVLKNEFKFLISFQNENVFDETGMPKERFSAKCLPNSPCSLEIQATKLEDSAVYFCASSQSPGQGYGYTFGSGTRLTVV.

The V gene is TRBV3-1, the J gene TRBJ1-6; D gene ambiguous. The V end was cut by 4 bases, the J end by 6 bases, with 7 bases between. CDR1 and CDR2 (germline): LGHDT, YNNKEL (reference sequence). CDR3 length equals 13 residues. CDR3 bases: TGTGCCAGCAGCCCATCCCGTAATTCACCCCTCCACTTT. As protein: CASSPSRNSPLHF.

The gene calls are TRBV5-1 and TRBJ2-7; a possible D gene is TRBD1 (5 bases). Germline V gene sequence: CDR1 SGHRS, CDR2 YFSETQ. Trimming took 2 bases from V and 1 from J, leaving 10 bases between them. The CDR3 totals 14 residues. CDR3 nucleotides: TGCGCCAGCAGCTTAGACAGCTGGTCCTACGAGCAGTACTTC. Protein product: CASSLDSWSYEQYF.